Following are 3 T cell receptor beta chains from one sample sequenced in a study of cytotoxic CD8 clonotypes in ibrutinib-treated CLL. Produced via immunoSEQ multiplex PCR; TCRdb's table is partial and in-frame only. The repertoire consists of approximately 320,000 clones, with 67% occurring once and the leading ten covering roughly 6.3%. Sequenced here: PBMCs, sampled after 36 months of ibrutinib treatment. All receptors derive from a human donor with chronic lymphocytic leukemia.

The gene calls are TRBV28 and TRBJ2-3; D gene ambiguous. The CDR3 has 12 amino acids. Trimming took off 4 bases at V and 6 bases at J, with 8 bases between the two ends. Germline values: CDR1 MDHEN, CDR2 SYDVKM. The CDR3 protein is CASSSTLDTQYF. The CDR3 DNA sequence: TGTGCCAGCAGTTCGACCCTGGATACGCAGTATTTT.

Comment on this clone: Within the sample, other DNA sequences also encode this same CDR3. This chain connects TRBV18 to TRBJ1-1; D is undetermined. The CDR3 is 13 residues long. V lost 3 bases and J lost 0, with 5 bases in between. Germline CDR1 and CDR2: KGHSH and LQKENI. CDR3 protein: CASSPSVNTEAFF. CDR3 bases: TGTGCCAGCTCACCTTCGGTGAACACTGAAGCTTTCTTT.

The chain has TRBV10-3 and TRBJ2-7; 8 bases agree with TRBD2. This CDR3 spans 14 amino acids. The V gene end was trimmed by 10 bases and the J gene end by 3 bases; junction bases not matched to a gene: 11. Germline-derived CDR1 and CDR2 are ENHRY and SYGVKD. The CDR3 DNA is TGTGCCACTGACGCGGGAGGCGAGAGCTACGAGCAGTACTTC. It specifies CATDAGGESYEQYF.